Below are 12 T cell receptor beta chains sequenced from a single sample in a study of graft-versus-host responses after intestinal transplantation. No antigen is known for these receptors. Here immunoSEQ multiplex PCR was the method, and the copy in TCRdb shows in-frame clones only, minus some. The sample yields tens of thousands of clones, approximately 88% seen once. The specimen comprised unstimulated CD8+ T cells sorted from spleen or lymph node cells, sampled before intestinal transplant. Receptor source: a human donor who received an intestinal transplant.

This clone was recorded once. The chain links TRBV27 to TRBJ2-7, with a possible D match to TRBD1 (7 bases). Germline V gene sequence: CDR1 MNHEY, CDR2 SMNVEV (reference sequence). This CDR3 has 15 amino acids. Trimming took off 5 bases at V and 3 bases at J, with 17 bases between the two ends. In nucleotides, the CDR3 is TGTGCCAGCAGTCCCCGGGCAGGGGGGTACTACGAGCAGTACTTC. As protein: CASSPRAGGYYEQYF.

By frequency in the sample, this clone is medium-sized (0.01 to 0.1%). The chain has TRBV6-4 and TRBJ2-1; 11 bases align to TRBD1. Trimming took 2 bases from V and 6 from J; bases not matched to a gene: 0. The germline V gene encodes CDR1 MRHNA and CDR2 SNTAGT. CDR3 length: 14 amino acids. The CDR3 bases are TGTGCCAGCAGTGACGGGACAGGGGGCAATGAGCAGTTCTTC. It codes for CASSDGTGGNEQFF.

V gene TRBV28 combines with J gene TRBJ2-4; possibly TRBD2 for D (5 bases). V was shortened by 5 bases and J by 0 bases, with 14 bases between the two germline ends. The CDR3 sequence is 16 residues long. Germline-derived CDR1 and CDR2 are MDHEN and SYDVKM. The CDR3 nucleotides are TGTGCCAGCAGTCTCCCCGGGAAGATAGCCAAAAACATTCAGTACTTC. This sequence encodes CASSLPGKIAKNIQYF. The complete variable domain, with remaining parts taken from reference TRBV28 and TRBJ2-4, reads DVKVTQSSRYLVKRTGEKVFLECVQDMDHENMFWYRQDPGLGLRLIYFSYDVKMKEKGDIPEGYSVSREKKERFSLILESASTNQTSMYLCASSLPGKIAKNIQYFGAGTRLSVL.

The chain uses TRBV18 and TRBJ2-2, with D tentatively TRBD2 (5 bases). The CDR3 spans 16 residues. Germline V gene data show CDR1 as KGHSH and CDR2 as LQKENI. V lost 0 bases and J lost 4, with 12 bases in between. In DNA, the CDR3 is TGTGCCAGCTCACCACCGGGAGCCCGGTCCACCGGGGAGCTGTTTTTT. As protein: CASSPPGARSTGELFF.

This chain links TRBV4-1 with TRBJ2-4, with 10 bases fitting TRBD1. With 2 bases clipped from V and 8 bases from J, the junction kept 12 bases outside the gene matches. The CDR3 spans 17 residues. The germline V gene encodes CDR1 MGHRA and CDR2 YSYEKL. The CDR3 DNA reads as TGCGCCAGCAGCCAAAAAGTACCGGGACAGGGGATGGACATTCAGTACTTC. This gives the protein CASSQKVPGQGMDIQYF.

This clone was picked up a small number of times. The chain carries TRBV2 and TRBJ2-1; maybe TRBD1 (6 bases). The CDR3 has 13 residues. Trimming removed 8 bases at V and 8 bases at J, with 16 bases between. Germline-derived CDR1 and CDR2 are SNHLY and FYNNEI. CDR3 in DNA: TGTGCCAGCGAGGCAGGGGAAGTGGATGAGCAGTTCTTC. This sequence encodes CASEAGEVDEQFF. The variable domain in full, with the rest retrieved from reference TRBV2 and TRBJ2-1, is EPEVTQTPSHQVTQMGQEVILRCVPISNHLYFYWYRQILGQKVEFLVSFYNNEISEKSEIFDDQFSVERPDGSNFTLKIRSTKLEDSAMYFCASEAGEVDEQFFGPGTRLTVL.

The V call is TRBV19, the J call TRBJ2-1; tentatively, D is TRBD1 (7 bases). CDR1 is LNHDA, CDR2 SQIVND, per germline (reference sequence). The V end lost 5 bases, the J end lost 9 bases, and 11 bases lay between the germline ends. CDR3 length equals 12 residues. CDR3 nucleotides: TGTGCCAGTAGTTTCCAGGGGGGTGAGCAGTTCTTC. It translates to CASSFQGGEQFF. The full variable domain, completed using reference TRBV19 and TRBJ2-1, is DGGITQSPKYLFRKEGQNVTLSCEQNLNHDAMYWYRQDPGQGLRLIYYSQIVNDFQKGDIAEGYSVSREKKESFPLTVTSAQKNPTAFYLCASSFQGGEQFFGPGTRLTVL.

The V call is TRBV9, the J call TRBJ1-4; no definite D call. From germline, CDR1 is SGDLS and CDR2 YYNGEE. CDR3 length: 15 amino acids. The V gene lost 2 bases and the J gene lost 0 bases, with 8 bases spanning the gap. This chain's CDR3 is CASSVEAATNEKLFF. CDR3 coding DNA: TGTGCCAGCAGCGTTGAGGCTGCAACTAATGAAAAACTGTTTTTT.

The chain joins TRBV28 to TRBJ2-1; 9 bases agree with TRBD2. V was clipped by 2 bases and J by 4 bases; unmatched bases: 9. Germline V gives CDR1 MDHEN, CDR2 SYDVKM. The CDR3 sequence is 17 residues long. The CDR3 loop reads CASSLLPSREGYNEQFF. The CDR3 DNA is TGTGCCAGCAGTTTACTTCCCTCGCGGGAGGGTTACAATGAGCAGTTCTTC.

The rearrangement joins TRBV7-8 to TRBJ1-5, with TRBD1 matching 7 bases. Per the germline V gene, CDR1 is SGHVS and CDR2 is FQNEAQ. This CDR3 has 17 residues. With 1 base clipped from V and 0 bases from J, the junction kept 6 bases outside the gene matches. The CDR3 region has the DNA TGTGCCAGCAGCTTAGTAGGGACAGAAAATAGCAATCAGCCCCAGCATTTT. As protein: CASSLVGTENSNQPQHF.

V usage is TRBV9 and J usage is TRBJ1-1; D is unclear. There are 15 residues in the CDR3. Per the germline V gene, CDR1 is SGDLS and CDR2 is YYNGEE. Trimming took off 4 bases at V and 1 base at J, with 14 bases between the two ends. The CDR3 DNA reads TGTGCCAGCAGCCCCGGGTCAGCGGGGAACACTGAAGCTTTCTTT. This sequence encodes CASSPGSAGNTEAFF.

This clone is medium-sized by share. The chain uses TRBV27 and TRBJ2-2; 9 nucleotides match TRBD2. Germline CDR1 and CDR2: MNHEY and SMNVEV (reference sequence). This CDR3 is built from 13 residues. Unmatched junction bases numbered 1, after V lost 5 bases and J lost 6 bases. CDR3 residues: CASSGLAPGELFF. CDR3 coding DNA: TGTGCCAGCAGTGGACTAGCGCCCGGGGAGCTGTTTTTT.